This T cell receptor (beta chain) was captured by sequencing in a study of PD-1 blockade in classical Hodgkin lymphoma. Stated time point: newly diagnosed, previously untreated cHL patient sample. The CDR3 has 17 residues. Trimming pared 1 base from V and 1 base from J, leaving 14 bases between. CDR1 SNHLY and CDR2 FYNNEI come from the germline V gene. Libraries were prepared by immunoSEQ multiplex PCR; TCRdb keeps only in-frame clonotypes and omits some of them. Here the sample spans 20,000 to 25,000 clones, approximately 94% being singletons. This chain joins TRBV2 and TRBJ1-5; D may be TRBD1 (5 bases). The source material was peripheral blood mononuclear cells (PBMCs). The receptor was isolated from a human donor with classical Hodgkin lymphoma. The CDR3 loop is CASSEGVGVASNQPQHF. CDR3 nucleotides: TGTGCCAGCAGTGAAGGGGTGGGGGTTGCGAGCAATCAGCCCCAGCATTTT.